These 26 T cell receptor beta chains came from one sample sequenced in a study of blood T cell repertoires in COVID-19. Generated by immunoSEQ multiplex PCR, the TCRdb table keeps only in-frame clones and is missing some. The table shows 270,000 or so clones, with about nine tenths occurring only once. Sequencing was performed on PBMCs or T cells enriched from blood (not recorded which). Source of these receptors: a middle-aged woman with acute COVID-19.

The gene calls are TRBV11-2 and TRBJ1-4, with D maybe TRBD1 (5 bases). The CDR3 loop spans 14 amino acids. Germline CDR1 SGHAT, CDR2 FQNNGV. Trimming removed 4 bases from V and 11 bases from J, with 17 bases in between. In DNA form, the CDR3 reads TGTGCCAGCAGCTCAGGGCCGCTTGGGGGGAAACTGTTTTTT. This codes for CASSSGPLGGKLFF.

The rearrangement links TRBV4-1 to TRBJ2-5; 13 bases align to TRBD2. The ends lost 5 bases at V and 6 bases at J; junction bases unmatched: 9. CDR3 length equals 16 residues. Germline V gene sequence: CDR1 MGHRA, CDR2 YSYEKL. The CDR3 loop reads CASSSRRGLAGQTQYF. The CDR3 DNA is TGCGCCAGCAGCTCCCGTCGGGGACTAGCGGGACAGACCCAGTACTTC.

The chain employs TRBV13 and TRBJ1-1, with D tentatively TRBD1 (5 bases). The CDR3 consists of 14 residues. Germline V CDR1 and CDR2: PRHDT, FYEKMQ (reference sequence). V lost 4 bases and J lost 10, with 19 bases in between. CDR3: CASSSTAGDLVAFF. Written as DNA, the CDR3 is TGTGCCAGCAGCTCTACAGCGGGGGATCTTGTAGCTTTCTTT.

The chain employs TRBV7-9 and TRBJ2-7; 8 bases are a match to TRBD1. V lost 6 bases and J lost 0; bases outside the gene matches: 7. The CDR3 has 15 residues. Germline CDR1 SEHNR, CDR2 FQNEAQ (reference sequence). The CDR3 DNA sequence: TGTGCCAGCAGGCCTGGACAGGGAAGCTCCTACGAGCAGTACTTC. This codes for CASRPGQGSSYEQYF.

A few counts support this clone. V gene TRBV5-1 combines with J gene TRBJ1-5; weak D call: TRBD1 (5 bases). The length of the CDR3 is 15 residues. Germline-derived CDR1 and CDR2 are SGHRS and YFSETQ. V was shortened by 0 bases and J by 7 bases, with 14 bases between the two germline ends. The CDR3 bases are TGCGCCAGCAGCTTGGTGGGGCAGTTCGGGCAGCCCCAGCATTTT. It is translated as CASSLVGQFGQPQHF.

The chain combines TRBV12-3 or TRBV12-4 with TRBJ1-6; D might be TRBD1 (5 bases). Trimming stripped 6 bases from V and 15 bases from J, with 15 bases between. The CDR3 is 12 amino acids. CDR3 DNA: TGTGCCAGCAGGGGGAGGGGCGGCCGCCTCCACTTT. It encodes CASRGRGGRLHF.

The chain employs TRBV12-3 or TRBV12-4 and TRBJ2-5, with 7 bases aligning to TRBD2. V was pared by 6 bases and J by 4 bases, with 5 bases of the junction left unmatched. CDR3 length: 13 residues. The CDR3 region has the DNA TGTGCCAGCAGGGGAGGGCCGGGAGAGACCCAGTACTTC. It codes for CASRGGPGETQYF.

J is TRBJ1-1 and V is TRBV6-1; no clear D. The V end was cut by 1 base, the J end by 1 base, with 10 bases between. The CDR3 has 15 amino acids. The germline V gene has CDR1 MNHNS and CDR2 SASEGT. CDR3 bases: TGTGCCAGCAGTGAAGGTGCGGGCGCGAACACTGAAGCTTTCTTT. Amino acid sequence: CASSEGAGANTEAFF.

The chain's CDR3 is CASSLQDSNNEQFF. The CDR3 nucleotides are TGTGCCAGCAGTCTACAGGACAGCAACAATGAGCAGTTCTTC. The chain combines TRBV6-5 with TRBJ2-1, with a possible D match to TRBD1 (6 bases). This CDR3 is 14 amino acids long. Germline V gene lookup returns CDR1 MNHEY and CDR2 SVGAGI. V was shortened by 5 bases and J by 5 bases, with 13 bases between the two germline ends.

This chain connects TRBV7-6 to TRBJ2-3, with D possibly matching TRBD1 (5 bases). The germline V and J ends were trimmed by 1 base and 4 bases, with 15 bases remaining between them. CDR1 and CDR2 from the germline V gene are SGHVS and FNYEAQ. CDR3 size: 16 residues. The CDR3 sequence: CASSLEPGQAADTQYF. The CDR3 nucleotides are TGTGCCAGCAGCTTAGAGCCAGGGCAGGCGGCAGATACGCAGTATTTT.

The chain combines TRBV5-1 with TRBJ2-2; D is unclear. Germline V gives CDR1 SGHRS, CDR2 YFSETQ. Deletions cut 0 bases from V and 7 bases from J, with 10 bases between. The CDR3 sequence is 14 residues long. The CDR3 DNA is TGCGCCAGCAGCTTGGATACAGTTTACGGGGAGCTGTTTTTT. Its protein is CASSLDTVYGELFF.

This chain connects TRBV5-6 to TRBJ2-5, with 9 bases aligning to TRBD2. The germline CDR1 and CDR2 sequences are SGHDT and YYEEEE. This CDR3 is 16 amino acids long. V was clipped by 4 bases and J by 7 bases; unmatched bases: 14. The DNA for the CDR3 is TGTGCCAGCAGCGTAACTAGCGGGCCGGTTATTGGGACCCAGTACTTC. Its translation is CASSVTSGPVIGTQYF.

The rearrangement links TRBV24-1 to TRBJ2-2; 7 nucleotides agree with TRBD1. This CDR3 is 18 amino acids long. J lost 3 bases, V lost 5 bases, and 14 bases had no gene match. Germline CDR1 KGHDR, CDR2 SFDVKD. The CDR3 nucleotides read TGTGCCACCAGTGCCGCCGTAGGGGGCGGTAGATACACCGGGGAGCTGTTTTTT. Translating gives CATSAAVGGGRYTGELFF.

V is TRBV3-1 (or the pseudogene TRBV3-2) and J is TRBJ1-1; D perhaps matches TRBD1 (6 bases). CDR3 length equals 14 residues. V lost 4 bases and J lost 5, with 14 bases in between. CDR1 and CDR2 (germline): LGHDT, YNNKEL (reference sequence). The CDR3 reads CASSPGERGTEAFF. The CDR3 DNA follows: TGTGCCAGCAGCCCAGGGGAAAGGGGGACTGAAGCTTTCTTT.

The gene calls are TRBV6-5 and TRBJ1-4; D gene uncertain. The V end was cut by 0 bases, the J end by 3 bases, with 8 bases between. Germline V gene lookup returns CDR1 MNHEY and CDR2 SVGAGI. There are 15 residues in the CDR3. Written as DNA, the CDR3 is TGTGCCAGCAGTTACTCTCGAACGGCTAATGAAAAACTGTTTTTT. This gives the protein CASSYSRTANEKLFF.

The chain recombines TRBV9 with TRBJ1-1; 7 positions agree with TRBD1. Germline assignment: CDR1 SGDLS and CDR2 YYNGEE. V trimming: 3 bases; J trimming: 3 bases; junction bases outside the gene matches: 8. The CDR3 spans 15 residues. Here the CDR3 DNA reads TGTGCCAGCAGCGCCGTGACAGGGAGTGACACTGAAGCTTTCTTT. This encodes CASSAVTGSDTEAFF.

This clone showed up just a few times. The J gene is TRBJ2-7, the V gene TRBV21-1; the table's TRBD2 call for D was not verified on the DNA. TRBV21-1 is a documented pseudogene. This CDR3 comprises 12 residues. In DNA form, the CDR3 reads TGTGCCAGCTGGGGGACTAGCTCCGAGCAGTACGTC. It yields the protein CASWGTSSEQYV.

The chain employs TRBV12-3 or TRBV12-4 and TRBJ1-5, with unresolved D. Deletions cut 6 bases from V and 5 bases from J, with 11 bases between. The CDR3 totals 13 residues. Here the CDR3 DNA reads TGTGCCAGCAGCCCCAACCGGGATCAGCCCCAGCATTTT. Translated: CASSPNRDQPQHF.

This chain connects TRBV4-2 to TRBJ1-2, with a tentative D call TRBD1 (6 bases). CDR3 size: 14 residues. The germline gives CDR1 LGHNA, CDR2 YNFKEQ. Trimming pared 0 bases from V and 2 bases from J, leaving 7 bases between. CDR3 sequence: CASSQDRGNYGYTF. The DNA for the CDR3 is TGTGCCAGCAGCCAAGATAGGGGGAACTATGGCTACACCTTC.

This clone has more than one count but fewer than ten. This rearrangement joins TRBV7-9 to TRBJ1-2; D gene unclear. Trimming pared 2 bases from V and 7 bases from J, leaving 8 bases between. Germline CDR1 reads SEHNR; CDR2 reads FQNEAQ (reference sequence). The CDR3 is made up of 12 amino acids. CDR3 sequence (DNA): TGTGCCAGCAGCTTAAGGCGAGGTGGCTACACCTTC. Amino acid sequence: CASSLRRGGYTF.

This chain uses TRBV11-3 with TRBJ2-5; tentative D call: TRBD2 (5 bases). In germline, CDR1 is SGHNT, CDR2 YENEEA. The CDR3 runs to 12 residues. Trimming left V 7 bases short and J 5 bases short, with 11 bases between. CDR3 DNA sequence: TGTGCCAGCAATGAGGGCCCGGAGACCCAGTACTTC. Residues: CASNEGPETQYF.

V is TRBV24-1 and J is TRBJ2-2; maybe TRBD1 (6 bases). This CDR3 is built from 14 residues. Deletions cut 9 bases from V and 4 bases from J, with 14 bases between. The germline CDR1 and CDR2 sequences are KGHDR and SFDVKD. The CDR3 loop reads CATESTGSTGELFF. In DNA form, the CDR3 reads TGTGCCACCGAATCTACAGGGTCCACCGGGGAGCTGTTTTTT.

The V gene is TRBV25-1, the J gene TRBJ2-7, with 10 bases identical to TRBD2. The germline CDR1 and CDR2 sequences are MGHDK and SYGVNS. This CDR3 has 14 residues. The DNA for the CDR3 is TGTGCTGGGTCTCTAGCGGGAGTCATCTACGAGCAGTACGTC. Translating gives CAGSLAGVIYEQYV.

The chain carries TRBV11-2 and TRBJ2-1; 7 nucleotides agree with TRBD1. The CDR3 extends over 15 amino acids. The V segment lost 2 bases and the J segment 6 bases; nucleotides outside the gene matches: 7. Germline CDR1 SGHAT, CDR2 FQNNGV. The CDR3 spells CASSLSPQGSNEQFF. Written as DNA, the CDR3 is TGTGCCAGCAGCTTATCCCCACAGGGGTCCAATGAGCAGTTCTTC. Full variable domain (missing parts from reference TRBV11-2 and TRBJ2-1): EAGVAQSPRYKIIEKRQSVAFWCNPISGHATLYWYQQILGQGPKLLIQFQNNGVVDDSQLPKDRFSAERLKGVDSTLKIQPAKLEDSAVYLCASSLSPQGSNEQFFGPGTRLTVL.

CDR3 in amino acids: CASTNGNTIYF. CDR3 coding DNA: TGTGCCAGCACTAATGGAAACACCATATATTTT. The rearrangement links TRBV27 to TRBJ1-3; D is undetermined. Between the trimmed V and J ends, which lost 7 bases and 3 bases, there was a span of 4 bases. CDR1 and CDR2 from the germline V gene are MNHEY and SMNVEV (reference sequence). The CDR3 has 11 residues.

The rearrangement links TRBV7-9 to TRBJ1-6; 7 bases align to TRBD1. Per the germline V gene, CDR1 is SEHNR and CDR2 is FQNEAQ (reference sequence). Losses at the gene ends were 5 bases for V and 5 bases for J; bases not matched to a gene: 3. The CDR3 spans 14 residues. The CDR3, as DNA: TGTGCCAGCAGCCCGGACAGGAATAATTCACCCCTCCACTTT. Its protein product is CASSPDRNNSPLHF.